A selection of T cell receptor beta chains follows, all from one sample in a study of T cell changes during pregnancy in multiple sclerosis. Libraries were prepared by immunoSEQ multiplex PCR; TCRdb keeps only in-frame clonotypes and omits some of them. The sample includes roughly 23,000 clones, about 89% seen only once; the top ten take approximately 6.3%. Source: CD8+ T cells from peripheral blood mononuclear cells, taken in the first trimester of pregnancy. These receptors all stem from a female donor with multiple sclerosis, enrolled in a pregnancy study. The CDR3 runs from the conserved cysteine through the conserved F or W. Each record gives: clone size, CDR3 length, V gene, D gene, CDR3 protein. A D gene is named only where the DNA matches it firmly. Only some rows state a clone size, as once, few, many or a class for expanded clones.

-	18	TRBV4-3	TRBD2	CASSQEDRLAGGWDEQFF
-	16	TRBV4-3	TRBD2	CASSLGLAGYSYEQYF
-	14	TRBV13	TRBD1	CASSSGTGPVGQYF
-	13	TRBV7-9	-	CASSLVLTGELFF
-	15	TRBV9	TRBD2	CASSVVGLAHNEQFF
-	11	TRBV20-1	TRBD1	CSARTGGEAFF
-	14	TRBV9	-	CASSPYRAAYEQYF
-	15	TRBV5-5	-	CASSQDGASGNTIYF
-	15	TRBV5-1	TRBD1	CASSPSWDRGHEQYF
-	11	TRBV4-2	-	CASSQGLEQYF
-	15	TRBV4-1	TRBD2	CASSPGRTSPETQYF
-	20	TRBV4-3	TRBD2	CASSQDPASGRLSGANVLTF
-	16	TRBV27	-	CASSLRAEAVSYEQYF
-	16	TRBV10-3	-	CAISEPQGLSYNEQFF
-	14	TRBV27	TRBD2	CASSSRLAVYEQYF
-	12	TRBV10-3	-	CAIGQKNTEAFF
once	13	TRBV4-3	TRBD2	CASSQSLAGEQFF
-	15	TRBV4-3	-	CASSQEFGSFNEQFF
-	14	TRBV30	TRBD1	CAWSVLDRGEKLFF
-	13	TRBV19	-	CASSSQETDTQYF
-	15	TRBV7-9	TRBD2	CASSSAGGGTDTQYF
-	14	TRBV5-1	-	CASSLQRVQETQYF
-	14	TRBV9	TRBD2	CASSVAGGGETQYF